The rows below give T cell receptor beta chains drawn from one sample of a study of blood T cell repertoires in COVID-19. Only in-frame clones appear in the TCRdb table, and some are missing; sequencing was by immunoSEQ multiplex PCR. This sample has around 88,000 clones, with 90% to 95% found just once. What was sequenced was peripheral blood. The origin of the receptors is a man aged 55 to 70 with acute or convalescent COVID-19. Both conserved end residues are part of each CDR3. Each record gives: D gene, CDR3 length, J gene, V gene, clone size, CDR3 DNA, CDR3 protein. D genes are given only for firm matches. The size of a clone is reported for some rows only, either as once, few or many, or as a class for expanded clones.

.	11	TRBJ1-2	TRBV29-1	.	TGCAGCGTTGAAGAGGTGGGGAGGGTCCTTTTC	CSVEEVGRVLF
.	16	TRBJ2-7	TRBV7-8	.	TGTGCCAGCAGCTTGTGGGCGGGGACGCAGACCTACGAGCAGTACTTC	CASSLWAGTQTYEQYF
TRBD1	14	TRBJ2-1	TRBV19	.	TGTGCCAGTACGGCGGGACAGGAAAACAATGAGCAGTTCTTC	CASTAGQENNEQFF
TRBD2	15	TRBJ2-1	TRBV19	few	TGTGCCAGTAGTTCGATAGCGGGAGGAAAGAATGAGCAGTTCTTC	CASSSIAGGKNEQFF
.	17	TRBJ2-6	TRBV4-2	.	TGTGCCAGCAGCCAAGAGACGGGAGTTTCTGGGGCCAACGTCCTGACTTTC	CASSQETGVSGANVLTF
TRBD2	15	TRBJ2-1	TRBV20-1	.	TGCAGTGCTACTGAACTAGCGGGAGGATTGGATGAGCAGTTCTTC	CSATELAGGLDEQFF
TRBD1	15	TRBJ1-2	TRBV5-5	.	TGTGCCAGCAGCTTGGCCCCCCAGGGGGCGTATGGCTACACCTTC	CASSLAPQGAYGYTF
.	16	TRBJ2-3	TRBV6-2/TRBV6-3	.	TGTGCCAGCAGTTACGGGGCAGACCCTAGCACAGATACGCAGTATTTT	CASSYGADPSTDTQYF
.	14	TRBJ1-1	TRBV5-1	.	TGCGCCAGCTCCTTGGCCTCCAGGGACACTGAAGCTTTCTTT	CASSLASRDTEAFF
TRBD1	14	TRBJ2-2	TRBV6-5	once	TGTGCCACCTGGGGACAGGGGGACACCGGGGAGCTGTTTTTT	CATWGQGDTGELFF
TRBD1	12	TRBJ2-7	TRBV29-1	.	TGCAGCGTTTCGGACAGGTACTACGAGCAGTACTTC	CSVSDRYYEQYF
.	18	TRBJ1-5	TRBV4-2	.	TGTGCCAGCAGCCAAGAGAGGGTCGGGCGGAGTAGCAATCAGCCCCAGCATTTT	CASSQERVGRSSNQPQHF
TRBD2	10	TRBJ2-5	TRBV27	.	TGTGCCCAGCGGGGGAAGACCCAGTACTTC	CAQRGKTQYF
TRBD1	15	TRBJ2-3	TRBV24-1	.	TGTGCCACCAGTGACACGGACAGGGGCACAGATACGCAGTATTTT	CATSDTDRGTDTQYF
.	14	TRBJ2-7	TRBV7-2	few	TGTGCCAGCAACTCGGGACTCCACCCCTACGAGCAGTACTTC	CASNSGLHPYEQYF
TRBD1	16	TRBJ2-6	TRBV5-5	.	TGTGCCAGCAGCTTGGGGACAGGGGTAGGGGCCAACGTCCTGACTTTC	CASSLGTGVGANVLTF
.	14	TRBJ1-2	TRBV5-4	.	TGTGCCAGCAGCTCAGACAGATCTAACTATGGCTACACCTTC	CASSSDRSNYGYTF
TRBD2	17	TRBJ2-1	TRBV5-1	.	TGCGCCAGCAGCCCGGTCCCGGGACTAGCGATTTACAATGAGCAGTTCTTC	CASSPVPGLAIYNEQFF
TRBD1	14	TRBJ2-7	TRBV7-2	.	TGTGCCAGCAGACTTGACAGGGGGAGCTACGAGCAGTACTTC	CASRLDRGSYEQYF
TRBD1	16	TRBJ1-3	TRBV3-1/TRBV3-2	.	TGTGCCAGCAGCCAGGCGATGACAGGGAGAGGAAACACCATATATTTT	CASSQAMTGRGNTIYF
TRBD1	15	TRBJ2-7	TRBV19	.	TGTGCCAGTAGTGCGACAGGGGGCGTACGAAACGAGCAGTACTTC	CASSATGGVRNEQYF
.	14	TRBJ2-2	TRBV7-9	.	TGTGCCAGCACCTCCAGGGGAGACACCGGGGAGCTGTTTTTT	CASTSRGDTGELFF
.	15	TRBJ2-3	TRBV30	.	TGTGCCTGGAGTTTGACAGGAGAGAACACAGATACGCAGTATTTT	CAWSLTGENTDTQYF
TRBD2	14	TRBJ2-1	TRBV9	.	TGTGCCAGCAGCCCCGCTAGCGGGTACAATGAGCAGTTCTTC	CASSPASGYNEQFF
.	13	TRBJ1-1	TRBV5-1	.	TGCGCCAGCAGCCTGGACATCTACACTGAAGCTTTCTTT	CASSLDIYTEAFF
TRBD1	18	TRBJ2-7	TRBV19	.	TGTGCCAGTAGTATGGGACAGGGGGCAACGTTTTCGATCTACGAGCAGTACTTC	CASSMGQGATFSIYEQYF
.	15	TRBJ1-5	TRBV27	.	TGTGCCAGCAGTTTATCTGGGGGGGCTTGGCAGCCCCAGCATTTT	CASSLSGGAWQPQHF
TRBD2	19	TRBJ2-3	TRBV19	.	TGTGCCAGTAGTATAGATGGTACTAGCGGGAGGGTCAGCACAGATACGCAGTATTTT	CASSIDGTSGRVSTDTQYF
TRBD1	15	TRBJ1-4	TRBV4-1	.	TGCGCCAGCAGCCAAGAACAGGGGGTTTGGGAAAAACTGTTTTTT	CASSQEQGVWEKLFF
.	14	TRBJ1-5	TRBV10-3	.	TGTGCCATCAGTGAAGATCCTGTGAGGCAGCCCCAGCATTTT	CAISEDPVRQPQHF
.	13	TRBJ2-7	TRBV2	.	TGTGCCGGAGCTAAGGACAGCGATTACGAGCAGTACTTC	CAGAKDSDYEQYF
.	15	TRBJ2-2	TRBV5-1	.	TGCGCCAGCAGCTTGCTCCAGGGGGGTTCCGGGGAGCTGTTTTTT	CASSLLQGGSGELFF
TRBD1	15	TRBJ2-5	TRBV7-9	.	TGTGCCAGCAGCACCCTCTACAGGGGGCGAGAGACCCAGTACTTC	CASSTLYRGRETQYF
.	14	TRBJ2-1	TRBV15	.	TGTGCCACCAGCAGAGGGGGGGACCATCAAGAGCAGTTCTTC	CATSRGGDHQEQFF
.	15	TRBJ2-6	TRBV7-3	.	TGTGCCAGCAGCAAACAGGGCTCTGGGGCCAACGTCCTGACTTTC	CASSKQGSGANVLTF
.	16	TRBJ1-5	TRBV11-3	.	TGTGCCAGCAGCCCCTGTGGGGGGAACAGAAATCAGCCCCAGCATTTT	CASSPCGGNRNQPQHF
.	16	TRBJ2-3	TRBV15	.	TGTGCCACCAGCAGAGATGCGGGGCAGGTGGGGGATACGCAGTATTTT	CATSRDAGQVGDTQYF
.	15	TRBJ1-6	TRBV6-6	.	TGTGCCAGCAGCGATAGGAGCTCCTATAATTCACCCCTCCACTTT	CASSDRSSYNSPLHF
.	13	TRBJ2-7	TRBV11-2	.	TGTGCCAGCAGGGGTCTGACATCCTACGAGCAGTACTTC	CASRGLTSYEQYF
.	14	TRBJ2-4	TRBV14	.	TGTGCCAGCAGCCCCACCGAAGGGGATGACATTCAGTACTTC	CASSPTEGDDIQYF
.	12	TRBJ2-1	TRBV27	.	TGTGCCAGCAGTTTATCAGCCAATGAGCAGTTCTTC	CASSLSANEQFF
.	13	TRBJ1-2	TRBV6-2/TRBV6-3	.	TGTGCCAGCAGTTACCCGCAGGGGAATGGCTACACCTTC	CASSYPQGNGYTF
TRBD2	15	TRBJ2-7	TRBV5-4	.	TGTGCCAGCAGCTTCAGCGGGAGGGCCTCCCACGAGCAGTACTTC	CASSFSGRASHEQYF
.	13	TRBJ2-3	TRBV7-2	once	TGTGCCAGCAGCTTATCGGGCACAGATACGCAGTATTTT	CASSLSGTDTQYF
.	14	TRBJ1-3	TRBV2	.	TGTGCCAGCCTTGGGGGCTTCTCTGGAAACACCATATATTTT	CASLGGFSGNTIYF
TRBD1	14	TRBJ1-1	TRBV19	.	TGTGCCAGTAGCTGGGACAGGGGGAACACTGAAGCTTTCTTT	CASSWDRGNTEAFF
.	13	TRBJ1-2	TRBV6-2/TRBV6-3	.	TGTGCCAGCAGTGACACCGGGGGGGTGGGCTACACCTTC	CASSDTGGVGYTF
TRBD2	15	TRBJ2-1	TRBV14	.	TGTGCCAGCAGGTATAGCGGGAGCTCCTACAATGAGCAGTTCTTC	CASRYSGSSYNEQFF
.	15	TRBJ2-3	TRBV7-9	few	TGTGCCAGCAGCTTATATGAGACTAGTTCAGATACGCAGTATTTT	CASSLYETSSDTQYF